This T cell receptor beta chain was found in a study of T cell responses to AZD1222 COVID-19 vaccine. Study results and limitations: Repertoire sampling occurred only after the peak T cell response. Spike regions recognized by vaccine-associated CD4 TCRs spanned the protein, led by 160-218 and 743-854. The sample set comprised mostly white British donors with more females, and clonal diversity was possibly underestimated.

The CDR3 contains 14 residues. CDR1 is SGHKS and CDR2 is YYEKEE in the germline V gene (reference sequence). J lost 1 base, V lost 0 bases, and 1 base had no gene match. A word on this clone: The antigen is unknown.

Only in-frame clones appear in the TCRdb table, and some are missing; sequencing was by immunoSEQ multiplex PCR. The sample has some 120,000 clones, about 90% seen once; the top ten hold 18%. The origin of this receptor is an adult in good health. V usage is TRBV5-5 and J usage is TRBJ2-7; 7 nucleotides align to TRBD1. Sample: peripheral blood, taken on day 0 of MenACWY control vaccination. In nucleotides, the CDR3 is TGTGCCAGCAGCTTGGTGGACAGGTCCTACGAGCAGTACTTC. Translation: CASSLVDRSYEQYF.